These 2 T cell receptor beta chains originate from one sample sequenced in a study of a mutant IDH1 vaccine in newly diagnosed glioma. Time point defined: week 47, end of study. Alongside topical imiquimod, each dose of vaccine comprised 300 ug of mutant IDH1 20-mer peptide. For these receptors, no antigen is known. Using immunoSEQ multiplex PCR, the repertoire was profiled, and TCRdb retains in-frame clones only, with some absent. The sample gives more than 30,000 clones, about nine tenths of which show up once; over 4.5% is in the top ten. The source material was PBMCs, sampled from a glioma patient whose treatment included an IDH1 peptide vaccine. The receptors stem from a middle-aged woman with glioma.

V and J are TRBV15 and TRBJ2-6; D assignment may be TRBD1 or TRBD2 (5 bases each). The CDR3 consists of 17 residues. V lost 5 bases to trimming and J lost 2 bases, with 16 bases between them. The V gene's germline CDR1 is LNHNV and CDR2 YYDKDF (reference sequence). CDR3 sequence: CATSPRDVLAGANVLTF. The CDR3 coding sequence is TGTGCCACCAGCCCCCGGGACGTGCTAGCTGGGGCCAACGTCCTGACTTTC.

The V call is TRBV5-6, the J call TRBJ2-7; tentative D call: TRBD1 (6 bases). Trimming removed 3 bases at V and 9 bases at J, with 13 bases between. Germline CDR1 SGHDT, CDR2 YYEEEE. The CDR3 contains 12 residues. CDR3 in amino acids: CASSSYRAWQYF. CDR3 nucleotide sequence: TGTGCCAGCAGCTCCTACAGGGCCTGGCAGTACTTC.